This T cell receptor beta chain derives from a study of T cell changes during pregnancy in multiple sclerosis. V shed 0 bases and J shed 5 bases, with 14 bases lying between them. Germline V gene data show CDR1 as SGHRS and CDR2 as YFSETQ. The CDR3 runs to 16 residues. This table comes from immunoSEQ multiplex PCR, and its TCRdb copy is limited to in-frame clones, with some not included. This table has roughly 27,000 clones, 90% to 95% appearing once. Material: CD4+ T cells from peripheral blood mononuclear cells, obtained in the first trimester of pregnancy. The V call is TRBV5-1, the J call TRBJ2-2, with D possibly being TRBD2 (6 bases). The TCR comes from a female donor with multiple sclerosis, enrolled in a pregnancy study. CDR3 amino acids: CASSLGASGRTGELFF. The CDR3 DNA sequence: TGCGCCAGCAGCTTGGGGGCAAGCGGGCGGACCGGGGAGCTGTTTTTT.